The present TCR beta chain was sequenced within a study of radiotherapy plus CTLA-4 blockade in lung cancer. Turning to the study itself: Objective response was observed in roughly 20% of patients, and disease control in 31%. Study-wide results and caveats: Expansion in blood of tumor-derived TCR clones was seen after radiotherapy plus ipilimumab. Early blood T cell clone changes and increased post-radiation serum interferon-beta were reportedly the strongest response predictors.

With ipilimumab providing CTLA-4 blockade, focal radiation was administered to patients who had chemo-refractory metastatic non-small-cell lung cancer. V was pared by 4 bases and J by 7 bases, with 6 bases of the junction left unmatched. In germline, CDR1 is LNHNV, CDR2 YYDKDF (reference sequence). The CDR3 spans 13 residues. Notes on this clone: Its antigen is still unknown.

Measured with immunoSEQ multiplex PCR; TCRdb has only the in-frame clones, and not every one. Of around 70,000 clones detected, roughly 84% appear once; the ten largest clones hold 40% to 45%. The sequence came from a human donor with non-small cell lung cancer that progressed on radiotherapy plus ipilimumab. This specimen was peripheral blood, taken from a patient treated with radiotherapy plus ipilimumab. This rearrangement joins TRBV15 to TRBJ2-7; TRBD1 agrees at 8 bases. The CDR3 DNA reads TGTGCCACCAGCAAAATCAGGGGGCAAGAGCAGTACTTC. It codes for CATSKIRGQEQYF.